The sequence of this T cell receptor beta chain was determined in a study of blood T cell repertoires in COVID-19. Whole-study context: The study drew acute and convalescent COVID-19 samples from the United States, Italy and Spain.

Seattle's enrolled individuals joined amid active infection and were then monitored longitudinally. Clones were read by immunoSEQ multiplex PCR, and TCRdb kept only the in-frame ones, dropping some. The sample contains about 150,000 clones, roughly 86% of which appear only once. The length of the CDR3 is 18 residues. Germline CDR1 MNHEY, CDR2 SVGEGT. V dropped 2 bases and J dropped 6 bases, with 23 bases sitting between them. Input material: peripheral blood. V usage is TRBV6-2 or TRBV6-3 and J usage is TRBJ2-1; a possible D gene is TRBD1 (7 bases). The receptor was isolated from a woman older than 75 with COVID-19, enrolled during active disease. The CDR3 DNA follows: TGTGCCAGCAGTTACCCTACGGGGGACAGACGCCCACTCAATGAGCAGTTCTTC. This gives the protein CASSYPTGDRRPLNEQFF.